Presented here are 29 T cell receptor beta chains from one specimen sequenced in a study of OX40 agonist ivuxolimab in advanced cancers. Only in-frame clones appear in the TCRdb table, and some are missing; sequencing was by immunoSEQ multiplex PCR. The data contain 60,000 to 75,000 clones, around 92% of them singletons. Sequenced material: CD4+ or CD8+ T cells sorted from blood, taken in a trial of the OX40 agonist ivuxolimab. The receptors were gathered from an adult with an advanced solid tumor such as melanoma, head and neck, liver or kidney cancer.

V and J are TRBV5-5 and TRBJ1-1; D is unresolved. CDR1 is SGHKS and CDR2 is YYEKEE in the germline V gene (reference sequence). V was cut by 1 base and J by 1 base, with 8 bases left in between. The CDR3 has 14 residues. The CDR3 nucleotides are TGTGCCAGCAGCTTGTTTAAGGGGAACACTGAAGCTTTCTTT. It codes for CASSLFKGNTEAFF.

J is TRBJ2-1 and V is TRBV7-9, with D perhaps being TRBD1 or TRBD2 (5 bases each). In germline, CDR1 is SEHNR, CDR2 FQNEAQ (reference sequence). This CDR3 has 15 residues. V gave up 4 bases and J gave up 5 bases, with 15 bases separating them. In DNA form, the CDR3 reads TGTGCCAGCAGCTCGGGACCGCTCATCGACAATGAGCAGTTCTTC. Translation: CASSSGPLIDNEQFF.

This clone was recorded only once. Other DNA variants within this sample encode the same CDR3. This chain joins TRBV9 and TRBJ2-5, with D possibly TRBD1 on 6 matching bases. The CDR3 extends over 14 amino acids. Trimming pared 3 bases from V and 1 base from J, leaving 10 bases between. The germline gives CDR1 SGDLS, CDR2 YYNGEE. CDR3: CASSGTGSQETQYF. CDR3 nucleotides: TGTGCCAGCAGCGGCACAGGGTCCCAAGAGACCCAGTACTTC. Full variable domain (remainder filled in from reference TRBV9 and TRBJ2-5): DSGVTQTPKHLITATGQRVTLRCSPRSGDLSVYWYQQSLDQGLQFLIQYYNGEERAKGNILERFSAQQFPDLHSELNLSSLELGDSALYFCASSGTGSQETQYFGPGTRLLVL.

The CDR3 DNA sequence: TGTGCCAGCAGCGTAGATAGGAGGACTTTTGAACAGTTCTTC. Encoded protein: CASSVDRRTFEQFF. This sequence joins TRBV9 and TRBJ2-1; weak D call: TRBD2 (5 bases). Germline assignment: CDR1 SGDLS and CDR2 YYNGEE. This CDR3 region has 14 residues. Trimming removed 0 bases from V and 13 bases from J, with 17 bases in between.

About this clone: The sample holds other DNA sequences that translate to the same CDR3. The rearrangement uses TRBV4-2 and TRBJ1-1; D ambiguous. Trimming shortened V by 1 base and J by 2 bases, and 17 bases separated the two germline ends. Germline V CDR1 and CDR2: LGHNA, YNFKEQ. The CDR3 loop spans 17 amino acids. The CDR3: CASSQASNEPGNTEAFF. The CDR3 nucleotides are TGTGCCAGCAGCCAAGCCTCGAATGAGCCGGGAAACACTGAAGCTTTCTTT.

This chain connects TRBV9 to TRBJ2-1, with 7 bases aligning to TRBD1. J gave up 5 bases and V 3 bases, and 5 bases lay outside the gene matches. CDR3 length equals 14 residues. Germline values: CDR1 SGDLS, CDR2 YYNGEE. DNA for the CDR3: TGTGCCAGCAGCGCGAGACAGGGAAACAATGAGCAGTTCTTC. Its translation: CASSARQGNNEQFF.

This chain connects TRBV6-1 to TRBJ2-3; D is uncertain. There are 12 residues in the CDR3. CDR1 is MNHNS and CDR2 is SASEGT in the germline V gene. Trimming left V 7 bases short and J 6 bases short, with 11 bases between. The CDR3 DNA sequence: TGTGCCAGCACCTCCATGGGGGATACGCAGTATTTT. Translated, it gives CASTSMGDTQYF.

The rearrangement uses TRBV7-9 and TRBJ2-3, with 9 bases that match TRBD1. This CDR3 is built from 16 residues. The V gene's germline CDR1 is SEHNR and CDR2 FQNEAQ (reference sequence). Trimming at V came to 6 bases and at J to 3 bases, leaving 10 bases not matched to a gene. CDR3 region: CASRLLQGARTDTQYF. In DNA form, the CDR3 reads TGTGCCAGCAGACTTCTACAGGGGGCGCGGACAGATACGCAGTATTTT.

The V call is TRBV6-6, the J call TRBJ1-2; perhaps TRBD1 as D (5 bases). V was cut by 7 bases and J by 2 bases, with 20 bases left in between. Germline CDR1 and CDR2: MNHNY and SVGAGI (reference sequence). This CDR3 has 16 residues. CDR3 sequence: CASTPGRDPDNYGYTF. CDR3 bases: TGTGCCAGCACCCCCGGGAGGGACCCCGACAACTATGGCTACACCTTC.

The chain combines TRBV12-5 with TRBJ2-7; TRBD2 aligns across 14 bases. The CDR3 consists of 18 residues. The V and J ends lost 6 bases and 2 bases, in that order; junction bases with no gene match: 12. Germline CDR1 and CDR2: LGHNT and FRNRAP. The CDR3 loop reads CASGSGLAGVGPPYEQYF. CDR3 DNA: TGTGCTAGTGGCTCGGGACTAGCGGGAGTGGGGCCTCCCTACGAGCAGTACTTC.

This clone was detected only once. The chain employs TRBV7-9 and TRBJ2-7; 8 positions agree with TRBD2. V trimming: 4 bases; J trimming: 4 bases; junction bases outside the gene matches: 9. This CDR3 spans 15 amino acids. The germline gives CDR1 SEHNR, CDR2 FQNEAQ (reference sequence). The CDR3 protein is CASSSPGTSSYEQYF. In DNA, the CDR3 is TGTGCCAGCAGCTCCCCCGGGACTAGTTCGTACGAGCAGTACTTC.

V gene TRBV6-5 combines with J gene TRBJ1-5; tentative D call: TRBD1 (6 bases). The CDR3 is 15 amino acids. Looked up from germline, CDR1 is MNHEY and CDR2 is SVGAGI. V lost 6 bases and J 2 bases, leaving 14 bases between the germline ends. The CDR3 sequence is CASSARTVRNQPQHF. CDR3 coding DNA: TGTGCCAGCAGCGCAAGGACAGTTCGCAATCAGCCCCAGCATTTT.

The chain is built from TRBV6-6 and TRBJ2-7, with D uncertain. Germline CDR1 MNHNY, CDR2 SVGAGI (reference sequence). The CDR3 totals 14 residues. The germline V and J ends were trimmed by 6 bases and 0 bases, with 12 bases remaining between them. The CDR3 nucleotides are TGTGCCAGCAGCCTCTTGTTAAGCTCCTACGAGCAGTACTTC. This translates into CASSLLLSSYEQYF.

This clone was found once. This rearrangement joins TRBV28 to TRBJ1-5, with D unresolved. Germline-derived CDR1 and CDR2 are MDHEN and SYDVKM. The CDR3 covers 16 residues. V lost 4 bases and J 5 bases, leaving 18 bases between the germline ends. CDR3 sequence reads: CASSSTWQAPDQPQHF. Here the CDR3 DNA reads TGTGCCAGCAGTTCCACCTGGCAGGCTCCCGATCAGCCCCAGCATTTT. The full variable domain, its missing parts supplied by reference TRBV28 and TRBJ1-5, is DVKVTQSSRYLVKRTGEKVFLECVQDMDHENMFWYRQDPGLGLRLIYFSYDVKMKEKGDIPEGYSVSREKKERFSLILESASTNQTSMYLCASSSTWQAPDQPQHFGDGTRLSIL.

This chain joins TRBV7-2 and TRBJ2-5, with 9 bases aligning to TRBD1. The length of the CDR3 is 18 residues. Germline loops: CDR1 SGHTA, CDR2 FQGNSA. Trimming cost V 5 bases and J 2 bases; bases outside gene matches: 15. The CDR3 bases are TGTGCCAGCAGCCCCCTAGAGGTGGGACAGGGAGGGCAAGAGACCCAGTACTTC. Amino acids: CASSPLEVGQGGQETQYF.

Details on this clone: Because it lacks the conserved phenylalanine or tryptophan at the end, this CDR3 is likely a read error. J is TRBJ1-2 and V is TRBV27; TRBD1 matches 9 bases. V shed 5 bases and J 5 bases; nucleotides not matched to a gene: 9. Germline CDR1 MNHEY, CDR2 SMNVEV (reference sequence). This CDR3 comprises 15 residues. The CDR3 DNA sequence: TGTGCCAGCAGTCTCGGGACAGGGAGTGTATATGGCTACACCCTC. This codes for CASSLGTGSVYGYTL.

The chain joins TRBV19 to TRBJ1-1, with TRBD1 as a possible D gene (5 bases). Germline CDR1 and CDR2: LNHDA and SQIVND (reference sequence). The CDR3 runs 14 residues. Trimming stripped 4 bases from V and 5 bases from J, with 14 bases between. This CDR3 reads CASSTGPWGTEAFF. In DNA form, the CDR3 reads TGTGCCAGTAGTACGGGACCCTGGGGGACTGAAGCTTTCTTT.

This chain uses TRBV14 with TRBJ1-1; 9 bases align to TRBD1. Trimming took 5 bases from V and 3 from J; bases not matched to a gene: 7. CDR3 size: 15 residues. Germline CDR1 SGHDN, CDR2 FVKESK. CDR3 amino acids: CASSDMGQGYTEAFF. In nucleotides, the CDR3 is TGTGCCAGCAGCGATATGGGACAGGGCTACACTGAAGCTTTCTTT.

This clone occurred many times. The chain has TRBV15 and TRBJ2-5; D tentatively reads TRBD1 or TRBD2 (5 bases each). The germline V gene has CDR1 LNHNV and CDR2 YYDKDF (reference sequence). V lost 3 bases and J 3 bases, leaving 11 bases between the germline ends. CDR3 size: 14 residues. The CDR3 sequence is CATSSRDVEETQYF. The CDR3 DNA reads as TGTGCCACCAGCAGTAGGGACGTCGAAGAGACCCAGTACTTC.

This clone has only a few counts. This chain connects TRBV5-4 to TRBJ2-7; TRBD1 might be the D (6 bases). V was clipped by 0 bases and J by 4 bases, with 11 bases between them. From germline, CDR1 is SGHNT and CDR2 YYREEE (reference sequence). The CDR3 is made up of 14 amino acids. In DNA form, the CDR3 reads TGTGCCAGCAGCTTGGAACAGGGAAGTTACGAGCAGTACTTC. Translating it yields CASSLEQGSYEQYF.

The V gene is TRBV10-3, the J gene TRBJ2-1; a possible D gene is TRBD2 (5 bases). V was trimmed by 3 bases and J by 10 bases, leaving 16 bases between them. CDR1 is ENHRY, CDR2 SYGVKD, per germline. The CDR3 length is 14 residues. This chain's CDR3 is CAISDEGDPFEQFF. CDR3 DNA sequence: TGTGCCATCAGTGACGAGGGAGACCCCTTCGAGCAGTTCTTC.

This clone has just one count. This chain uses TRBV7-9 with TRBJ2-7; no clear D gene. The CDR3 sequence is 16 residues long. The germline CDR1 and CDR2 sequences are SEHNR and FQNEAQ (reference sequence). The ends were cut back, 0 bases at V and 2 bases at J, with 14 bases in the middle. The chain's CDR3 is CASSLAYSSLTYEQYF. Here the CDR3 DNA reads TGTGCCAGCAGCTTAGCTTATAGTTCTCTAACCTACGAGCAGTACTTC. Full variable domain (remainder filled in from reference TRBV7-9 and TRBJ2-7): DTGVSQNPRHKITKRGQNVTFRCDPISEHNRLYWYRQTLGQGPEFLTYFQNEAQLEKSRLLSDRFSAERPKGSFSTLEIQRTEQGDSAMYLCASSLAYSSLTYEQYFGPGTRLTVT.

The genes are TRBV13 and TRBJ1-6; TRBD1 is a possible D gene (6 bases). Per germline, CDR1 PRHDT and CDR2 FYEKMQ (reference sequence). CDR3 length: 16 residues. The germline V and J ends were trimmed by 5 bases and 0 bases, with 11 bases remaining between them. This CDR3 reads CASSEKDSSYNSPLHF. The CDR3, as DNA: TGTGCCAGCAGCGAAAAGGACAGCTCCTATAATTCACCCCTCCACTTT.

The chain has TRBV9 and TRBJ2-1; either TRBD1 or TRBD2 may supply D (5 bases each). V was cut by 8 bases and J by 3 bases, with 15 bases left in between. Germline lookup yields CDR1 SGDLS and CDR2 YYNGEE. This CDR3 region has 14 residues. CDR3 loop: CASGLGGVYNEQFF. The CDR3 DNA follows: TGTGCCAGTGGGCTTGGGGGAGTCTACAATGAGCAGTTCTTC.

The chain couples TRBV11-3 to TRBJ2-7, with a possible D match to TRBD2 (5 bases). V lost 3 bases to trimming and J lost 0 bases, with 12 bases between them. The CDR3 has 15 amino acids. The V gene's germline CDR1 is SGHNT and CDR2 YENEEA. The CDR3 region is CASSFGVGVSYEQYF. CDR3 bases: TGTGCCAGCAGCTTTGGGGTCGGGGTCTCCTACGAGCAGTACTTC.

The gene calls are TRBV4-3 and TRBJ2-2, with TRBD2 matching 11 bases. From germline, CDR1 is LGHNA and CDR2 YSLEER. The length of the CDR3 is 18 residues. The junction had 9 bases not matched to a gene; V was cut back by 2 bases and J by 4 bases. CDR3 region: CASSQTSGSPLGTGELFF. For the CDR3, the DNA is TGCGCCAGCAGCCAAACTAGCGGGAGTCCGTTGGGCACCGGGGAGCTGTTTTTT.

The chain combines TRBV15 with TRBJ2-5; weak D call: TRBD2 (6 bases). The CDR3 runs 15 residues. Between the trimmed V and J ends, which lost 4 bases and 4 bases, there was a span of 16 bases. The germline CDR1 and CDR2 sequences are LNHNV and YYDKDF (reference sequence). In nucleotides, the CDR3 is TGTGCCACCAGCACCTCCGGGGGAGTTTCAGAGACCCAGTACTTC. Encoded protein: CATSTSGGVSETQYF.

This chain uses TRBV28 with TRBJ2-1; possibly TRBD2 for D (5 bases). This CDR3 spans 14 amino acids. Trimming left V 2 bases short and J 6 bases short, with 11 bases between. The germline V gene encodes CDR1 MDHEN and CDR2 SYDVKM. In DNA form, the CDR3 reads TGTGCCAGCAGTTTAAACGGTCGGGGCAATGAGCAGTTCTTC. Encoded protein: CASSLNGRGNEQFF. The whole variable domain, remainder taken from reference TRBV28 and TRBJ2-1, is DVKVTQSSRYLVKRTGEKVFLECVQDMDHENMFWYRQDPGLGLRLIYFSYDVKMKEKGDIPEGYSVSREKKERFSLILESASTNQTSMYLCASSLNGRGNEQFFGPGTRLTVL.

J is TRBJ2-7 and V is TRBV9, with 8 bases fitting TRBD1. CDR3 length: 15 amino acids. The ends lost 5 bases at V and 0 bases at J; junction bases unmatched: 7. The germline gives CDR1 SGDLS, CDR2 YYNGEE. CDR3 bases: TGTGCCAGCAGTTCAGGGGGCCCGAGCTCCTACGAGCAGTACTTC. Protein: CASSSGGPSSYEQYF.